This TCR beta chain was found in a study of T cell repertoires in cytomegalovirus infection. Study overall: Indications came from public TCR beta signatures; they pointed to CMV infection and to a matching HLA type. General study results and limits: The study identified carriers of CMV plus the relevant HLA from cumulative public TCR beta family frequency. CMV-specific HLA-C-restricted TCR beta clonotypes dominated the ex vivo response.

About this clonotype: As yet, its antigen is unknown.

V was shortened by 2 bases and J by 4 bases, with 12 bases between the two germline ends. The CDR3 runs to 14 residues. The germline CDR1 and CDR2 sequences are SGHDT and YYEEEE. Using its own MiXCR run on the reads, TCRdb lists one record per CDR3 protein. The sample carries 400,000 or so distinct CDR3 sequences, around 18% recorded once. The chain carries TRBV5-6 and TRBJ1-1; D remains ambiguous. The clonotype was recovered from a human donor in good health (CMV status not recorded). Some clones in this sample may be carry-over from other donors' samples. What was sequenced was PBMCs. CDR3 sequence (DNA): TGTGCCAGCAGCTTTACCGGGAGGTCCACTGAAGCTTTCTTT. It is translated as CASSFTGRSTEAFF.